The rows below give T cell receptor beta chains drawn from one sample of a study of shared clonotypes between healthy human individuals. Data came from immunoSEQ multiplex PCR; TCRdb stores just in-frame clones and leaves some out. The sample yields a few hundred thousand clones, over 50% seen once. Material for sequencing was memory CD4+ T cells sorted from blood. The receptors derive from a man aged 25 to 45 in good health. CDR3s include the opening cysteine and the closing phenylalanine or tryptophan. A D gene is named only where the DNA matches it firmly. Only some rows state a clone size, as once, few, many or a class for expanded clones.

J gene | D gene | V gene | clone size | CDR3 protein | CDR3 DNA
TRBJ2-1 | TRBD2 | TRBV18 | NA | CASSPGTSEQFF | TGTGCCAGCTCACCCGGGACTAGCGAGCAGTTCTTC
TRBJ2-1 | NA | TRBV10-1 | NA | CASRGFGQDLRGEQFF | TGCGCCAGCAGGGGGTTCGGACAAGACCTTAGGGGTGAGCAGTTCTTC
TRBJ2-1 | NA | TRBV29-1 | NA | CSVEDGTARTYNEQFF | TGCAGCGTTGAAGATGGGACCGCCCGGACCTACAATGAGCAGTTCTTC
TRBJ1-2 | NA | TRBV21-1 | NA | CASSPRTGLGGYTF | TGTGCCAGCAGCCCCCGGACAGGGCTCGGCGGCTACACCTTC
TRBJ2-5 | NA | TRBV5-4 | NA | CASSLERSPQETQYF | TGTGCCAGCAGCTTGGAAAGGTCACCTCAAGAGACCCAGTACTTC
TRBJ2-1 | TRBD1 | TRBV5-1 | NA | CASSLVGSSQGMGGEQFF | TGCGCCAGCAGCTTGGTGGGATCTTCACAGGGGATGGGCGGTGAGCAGTTCTTC
TRBJ2-1 | TRBD2 | TRBV9 | many | CASSVDGGLESEQFF | TGTGCCAGCAGCGTAGATGGGGGACTAGAGTCTGAGCAGTTCTTC
TRBJ2-5 | NA | TRBV5-4 | once | CASSSGNRIEETQYF | TGTGCCAGCAGCTCCGGGAACAGGATTGAAGAGACCCAGTACTTC
TRBJ2-7 | NA | TRBV5-1 | NA | CASSPDQREQYF | TGCGCCAGCAGCCCGGACCAGAGAGAGCAGTACTTC
TRBJ1-2 | TRBD1 | TRBV5-8 | few | CASSSWRGGDGYTF | TGTGCCAGCAGCTCCTGGCGAGGGGGCGACGGCTACACCTTC
TRBJ2-2 | TRBD1 | TRBV2 | NA | CASSLLSRDRGSGELFF | TGTGCCAGCAGTCTATTATCCCGTGACAGGGGGTCCGGGGAGCTGTTTTTT
TRBJ2-7 | TRBD1 | TRBV27 | NA | CASSLYGAGGSYEQYF | TGTGCCAGCAGTTTATATGGGGCAGGGGGCTCCTACGAGCAGTACTTC
TRBJ2-7 | TRBD1 | TRBV5-4 | NA | CASSLALPLGQAYEQYF | TGTGCCAGCAGCTTGGCCCTCCCCCTGGGACAGGCCTACGAGCAGTACTTC
TRBJ2-1 | TRBD2 | TRBV5-4 | NA | CASTPQRTSLNEQFF | TGTGCCAGCACCCCACAGCGGACTAGCCTCAATGAGCAGTTCTTC
TRBJ2-2 | TRBD2 | TRBV11-2 | NA | CASSFIAAGGNTGELFF | TGTGCCAGCAGCTTTATAGCGGCGGGGGGTAACACCGGGGAGCTGTTTTTT
TRBJ2-2 | TRBD1 | TRBV5-4 | few | CASSGPPRQGRTGELFF | TGTGCCAGCAGCGGCCCCCCGAGACAGGGTCGCACCGGGGAGCTGTTTTTT
TRBJ2-7 | TRBD1 | TRBV28 | NA | CASRRQGRSYEQYF | TGTGCCAGCAGACGACAGGGAAGGTCCTACGAGCAGTACTTC
TRBJ2-1 | NA | TRBV7-7 | NA | CASSAPGTEQFF | TGTGCCAGCAGCGCACCTGGGACAGAGCAGTTCTTC
TRBJ2-7 | NA | TRBV5-4 | NA | CASSPTLPGAGEQYF | TGTGCCAGCAGCCCCACTTTGCCGGGGGCTGGCGAGCAGTACTTC
TRBJ2-7 | NA | TRBV5-1 | NA | CASSFPGVAYEQYF | TGCGCCAGCAGCTTCCCAGGGGTAGCGTACGAGCAGTACTTC
TRBJ1-2 | NA | TRBV5-1 | NA | CASSLGQSTHYGYTF | TGCGCCAGCAGCTTGGGACAATCAACCCACTATGGCTACACCTTC
TRBJ2-1 | NA | TRBV9 | NA | CASSVADYFRSYNEQFF | TGTGCCAGCAGCGTAGCTGACTACTTCCGCTCCTACAATGAGCAGTTCTTC
TRBJ2-7 | NA | TRBV20-1 | NA | CNPHYEQYF | TGCAATCCCCACTACGAGCAGTACTTC
TRBJ2-7 | NA | TRBV9 | few | CASSVSDFSYEQYF | TGTGCCAGCAGCGTCAGCGACTTCTCCTACGAGCAGTACTTC
TRBJ2-1 | TRBD1 | TRBV5-1 | NA | CASSLVGQGTYNEQFF | TGCGCCAGCAGCTTAGTGGGACAGGGTACCTACAATGAGCAGTTCTTC
TRBJ2-7 | TRBD2 | TRBV25-1 | NA | CASSQTSGGKQYF | TGTGCCAGCAGTCAGACTAGCGGAGGGAAGCAGTACTTC
TRBJ1-5 | TRBD1 | TRBV2 | NA | CASRDRVSNQPQHF | TGTGCCAGCAGGGACAGGGTGAGCAATCAGCCCCAGCATTTT
TRBJ1-4 | NA | TRBV15 | NA | CATSREREKLFF | TGTGCCACCAGCAGAGAGAGGGAAAAACTGTTTTTT
TRBJ2-7 | NA | TRBV7-6 | once | CASSFSLFYEQYF | TGTGCCAGCAGCTTTTCCCTTTTCTACGAGCAGTACTTC
TRBJ2-1 | NA | TRBV7-2 | NA | CASSQLLEQFF | TGTGCCAGCAGCCAACTCTTAGAGCAGTTCTTC
TRBJ2-2 | TRBD2 | TRBV11-2 | few | CASSFLAGGTGELFF | TGTGCCAGCAGCTTTTTAGCGGGAGGCACCGGGGAGCTGTTTTTT
TRBJ1-1 | NA | TRBV28 | NA | CASSPPYRPAHPLTEAFF | TGTGCCAGCAGCCCCCCCTACAGGCCTGCCCATCCTTTGACTGAAGCTTTCTTT
TRBJ2-3 | TRBD2 | TRBV10-3 | few | CAVDGGDRTDTQYF | TGTGCCGTCGATGGGGGGGACCGCACAGATACGCAGTATTTT
TRBJ2-7 | NA | TRBV18 | NA | CASSPPSHRSSYEQYF | TGTGCCAGCTCACCCCCGTCCCACCGCTCTTCCTACGAGCAGTACTTC
TRBJ1-5 | NA | TRBV7-2 | many | CASSTTTVISNQPQHF | TGTGCCAGCAGCACGACGACGGTGATTAGCAATCAGCCCCAGCATTTT
TRBJ1-4 | NA | TRBV5-1 | NA | CASSLRESNEKLFF | TGCGCCAGCAGCTTAAGGGAATCTAATGAAAAACTGTTTTTT
TRBJ2-7 | NA | TRBV21-1 | few | CASRVADEQYF | TGTGCCAGCCGTGTAGCAGACGAGCAGTACTTC
TRBJ1-5 | NA | TRBV5-8 | NA | CASSRDGVGNQPQHF | TGTGCCAGCAGCCGAGATGGTGTGGGCAATCAGCCCCAGCATTTT
TRBJ2-7 | NA | TRBV5-1 | many | CASSSGPPGEQYF | TGCGCCAGCAGCTCGGGACCACCTGGCGAGCAGTACTTC
TRBJ2-2 | TRBD2 | TRBV11-2 | many | CASSFAGGRVTAGELFF | TGTGCCAGCAGCTTCGCTGGCGGGAGGGTAACCGCCGGGGAGCTGTTTTTT
TRBJ2-1 | TRBD2 | TRBV10-2 | NA | CASIKRLAGNPEQFF | TGCGCCAGCATTAAGAGACTAGCGGGAAACCCTGAGCAGTTCTTC
TRBJ2-3 | NA | TRBV2 | NA | CASSGSGASTDTQYF | TGTGCCAGCAGTGGGTCGGGGGCGAGCACAGATACGCAGTATTTT
TRBJ1-1 | TRBD1 | TRBV7-2 | NA | CASSFNTGASEAFF | TGTGCCAGCAGCTTTAATACAGGGGCGTCTGAAGCTTTCTTT
TRBJ1-4 | NA | TRBV5-6 | NA | CASSLAATNEKLFF | TGTGCCAGCAGCTTGGCGGCAACTAATGAAAAACTGTTTTTT
TRBJ2-7 | NA | TRBV25-1 | NA | CASSDGSYEQYF | TGTGCCAGCAGTGACGGCTCCTACGAGCAGTACTTC
TRBJ2-3 | TRBD2 | TRBV5-8 | NA | CASIQRASGPRDTQYF | TGTGCCAGCATCCAGCGGGCTAGCGGTCCCCGAGATACGCAGTATTTT
TRBJ2-7 | TRBD2 | TRBV7-2 | NA | CASSLAAGTKSGEQYF | TGTGCCAGCAGCTTAGCGGCCGGGACTAAGTCGGGAGAGCAGTACTTC
TRBJ2-3 | TRBD1 | TRBV27 | NA | CASSLGQGGTDTQYF | TGTGCCAGCAGTCTCGGACAGGGGGGCACAGATACGCAGTATTTT
TRBJ2-3 | NA | TRBV5-4 | NA | CAVRDPSSTDTQYF | TGTGCCGTACGGGACCCTTCTAGCACAGATACGCAGTATTTT
TRBJ1-4 | NA | TRBV27 | few | CASSLSRTNTGWDEKLFF | TGTGCCAGCAGTTTATCGCGGACTAACACGGGGTGGGATGAAAAACTGTTTTTT
TRBJ1-1 | NA | TRBV20-1 | NA | CSCSDLEAFF | TGCAGTTGCAGCGACCTTGAAGCTTTCTTT
TRBJ2-4 | NA | TRBV19 | NA | CASSLGGGGKNIQYF | TGTGCCAGTAGTTTGGGAGGGGGCGGAAAAAACATTCAGTACTTC
TRBJ2-5 | TRBD2 | TRBV6-1 | NA | CASSERKAGGRETQYF | TGTGCCAGCAGTGAAAGGAAAGCGGGAGGGCGAGAGACCCAGTACTTC
TRBJ2-5 | TRBD2 | TRBV7-4 | NA | CASSLVSASSGRWRETQYF | TGTGCCAGCAGCTTAGTCTCGGCGTCTAGCGGGAGATGGAGGGAGACCCAGTACTTC
TRBJ2-1 | NA | TRBV5-1 | NA | CASSKPSDYNEQFF | TGCGCCAGCAGCAAACCGTCCGACTACAATGAGCAGTTCTTC
TRBJ2-1 | TRBD2 | TRBV19 | few | CASSLQREEDEQFF | TGTGCCAGTAGTCTTCAGCGGGAGGAGGATGAGCAGTTCTTC
TRBJ2-1 | TRBD2 | TRBV19 | NA | CASSMVGRAGEQFF | TGTGCCAGTAGTATGGTCGGGAGGGCCGGTGAGCAGTTCTTC
TRBJ2-5 | TRBD1 | TRBV29-1 | NA | CSVDYDRGRETQYF | TGCAGCGTTGACTACGACAGGGGCCGGGAGACCCAGTACTTC
TRBJ2-7 | TRBD1 | TRBV5-1 | NA | CATAIGTDSYEQYF | TGCGCCACCGCTATCGGGACAGACTCCTACGAGCAGTACTTC